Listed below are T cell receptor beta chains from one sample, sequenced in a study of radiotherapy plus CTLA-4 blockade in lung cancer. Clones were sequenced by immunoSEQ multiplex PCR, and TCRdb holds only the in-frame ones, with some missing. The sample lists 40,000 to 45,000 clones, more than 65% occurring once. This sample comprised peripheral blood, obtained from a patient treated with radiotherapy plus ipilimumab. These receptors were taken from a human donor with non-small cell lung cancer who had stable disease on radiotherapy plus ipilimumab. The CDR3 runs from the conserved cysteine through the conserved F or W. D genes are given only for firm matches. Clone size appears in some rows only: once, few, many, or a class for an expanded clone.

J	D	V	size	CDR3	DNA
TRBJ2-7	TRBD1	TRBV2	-	CASSPGQGLYEQYF	TGTGCCAGCAGCCCGGGACAGGGTCTCTACGAGCAGTACTTC
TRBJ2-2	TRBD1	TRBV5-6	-	CASSPTGSRSTGELFF	TGTGCCAGCAGCCCGACAGGGTCCCGGAGCACCGGGGAGCTGTTTTTT
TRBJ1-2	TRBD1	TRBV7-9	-	CASTPGQGYYGYTF	TGTGCCAGCACCCCCGGACAGGGCTACTATGGCTACACCTTC
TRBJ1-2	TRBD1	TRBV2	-	CASRRGQNYGYTF	TGTGCCAGCAGGAGGGGACAGAACTATGGCTACACCTTC
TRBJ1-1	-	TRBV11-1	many	CASSLGEWLTDTEAFF	TGTGCCAGCAGCTTAGGCGAGTGGTTGACAGACACTGAAGCTTTCTTT
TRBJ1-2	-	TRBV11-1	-	CASSFTNYGYTF	TGTGCCAGCAGCTTTACTAATTATGGCTACACCTTC
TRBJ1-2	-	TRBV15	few	CATSRDLGKGGGGYTF	TGTGCCACCAGCAGAGATCTGGGCAAGGGAGGAGGTGGCTACACCTTC
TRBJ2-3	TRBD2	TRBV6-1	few	CASSELAGGWGDTQYF	TGTGCCAGCAGTGAGCTAGCGGGGGGCTGGGGAGATACGCAGTATTTT
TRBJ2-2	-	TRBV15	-	CATKRIAGELFF	TGTGCCACCAAGCGTATTGCCGGGGAGCTGTTTTTT
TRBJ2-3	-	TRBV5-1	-	CASSLALTSTDTQYF	TGCGCCAGCAGCTTGGCTCTAACTAGCACAGATACGCAGTATTTT
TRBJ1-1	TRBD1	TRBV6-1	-	CASRLSTGANTEAFF	TGTGCCAGCAGACTGTCGACAGGGGCGAACACTGAAGCTTTCTTT
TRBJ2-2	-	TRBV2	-	CASSEVWGVTGELFF	TGTGCCAGCAGTGAAGTTTGGGGAGTAACCGGGGAGCTGTTTTTT
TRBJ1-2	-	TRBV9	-	CASSVVHDSNYGYTF	TGTGCCAGCAGCGTTGTTCATGACTCTAACTATGGCTACACCTTC
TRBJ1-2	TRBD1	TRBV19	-	CASSIPRPTGGHGYTF	TGTGCCAGTAGTATCCCCCGACCCACAGGGGGCCATGGCTACACCTTC
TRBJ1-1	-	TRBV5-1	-	CASSLSRVLNTEAFF	TGCGCCAGCAGCTTGTCTAGAGTTCTGAACACTGAAGCTTTCTTT
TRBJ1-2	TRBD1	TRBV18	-	CASSPDREYGYTF	TGTGCCAGCTCTCCCGACAGGGAGTATGGCTACACCTTC
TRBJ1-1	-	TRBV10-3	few	CAISGAEFTEAFF	TGTGCCATCAGTGGGGCAGAGTTCACTGAAGCTTTCTTT
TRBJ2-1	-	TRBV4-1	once	CASSQVDLGWPRGEQFF	TGCGCCAGCAGCCAAGTTGACCTAGGGTGGCCCAGGGGTGAGCAGTTCTTC
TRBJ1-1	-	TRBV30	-	CAWKGATEAFF	TGTGCCTGGAAAGGGGCCACTGAAGCTTTCTTT
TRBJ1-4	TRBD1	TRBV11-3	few	CASSPPPGQSDYEKLFF	TGTGCCAGCAGCCCCCCCCCGGGACAGTCGGATTATGAAAAACTGTTTTTT
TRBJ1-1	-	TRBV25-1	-	CASSGPQGNTEAFF	TGTGCCAGCAGTGGACCTCAGGGGAACACTGAAGCTTTCTTT
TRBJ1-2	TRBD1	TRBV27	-	CASSWRTGGADGYTF	TGTGCCAGCAGTTGGAGGACAGGGGGCGCGGATGGCTACACCTTC
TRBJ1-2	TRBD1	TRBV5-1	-	CASSLRGQSYGYTF	TGCGCCAGCAGCTTGAGGGGACAGTCCTATGGCTACACCTTC
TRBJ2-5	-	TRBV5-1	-	CASSLTGFETQYF	TGCGCCAGCAGCTTGACAGGGTTCGAGACCCAGTACTTC
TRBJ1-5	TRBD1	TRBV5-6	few	CASSLGQGVSQPQHF	TGTGCCAGCAGCTTGGGACAGGGGGTGAGTCAGCCCCAGCATTTT
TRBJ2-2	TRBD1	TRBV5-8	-	CASSLAYRGDDTGELFF	TGTGCCAGCAGCTTGGCGTACAGGGGCGATGACACCGGGGAGCTGTTTTTT
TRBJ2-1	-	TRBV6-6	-	CASSYSVGVHEQFF	TGTGCCAGCAGTTACTCGGTAGGGGTCCATGAGCAGTTCTTC
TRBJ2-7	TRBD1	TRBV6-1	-	CASSEGTGAYEQYF	TGTGCCAGCAGTGAGGGGACAGGAGCCTACGAGCAGTACTTC
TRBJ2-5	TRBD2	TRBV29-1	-	CSVVGTGGETQYF	TGCAGCGTTGTGGGCACCGGGGGGGAGACCCAGTACTTC
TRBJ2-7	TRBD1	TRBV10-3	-	CAISDPGTGAYEQYF	TGTGCCATCAGTGACCCCGGGACAGGGGCCTACGAGCAGTACTTC
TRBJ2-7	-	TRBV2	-	CASSESASEQYF	TGTGCCAGCAGTGAGAGTGCGAGCGAGCAGTACTTC
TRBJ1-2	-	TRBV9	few	CASSTTGYYGYTF	TGTGCCAGCAGCACAACAGGGTACTATGGCTACACCTTC
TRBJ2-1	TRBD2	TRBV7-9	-	CASSSSGGAANEQFF	TGTGCCAGCAGCTCCAGCGGGGGGGCCGCCAATGAGCAGTTCTTC
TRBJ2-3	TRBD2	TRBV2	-	CASSLAGASTDTQYF	TGTGCCAGCAGCCTAGCGGGGGCTAGCACAGATACGCAGTATTTT
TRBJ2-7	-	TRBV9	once	CASSKTSGLGGHEQYF	TGTGCCAGCAGCAAAACCTCGGGACTAGGGGGCCACGAGCAGTACTTC
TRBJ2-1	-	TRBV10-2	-	CASRAAGSYNEQFF	TGCGCCAGCAGGGCCGCCGGGAGCTACAATGAGCAGTTCTTC
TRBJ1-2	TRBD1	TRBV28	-	CASSSPVTGGVKGYTF	TGTGCCAGCAGTTCCCCCGTTACAGGGGGCGTTAAAGGCTACACCTTC
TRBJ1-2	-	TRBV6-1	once	CASSEVNIADYGYTF	TGTGCCAGCAGTGAAGTGAATATAGCCGACTATGGCTACACCTTC
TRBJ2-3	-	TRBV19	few	CASSNRPSTDTQYF	TGTGCCAGTAGTAACAGGCCTAGCACAGATACGCAGTATTTT